These 13 T cell receptor beta chains share one sample of origin, sequenced in a study of regulatory T cells in long-lasting Graves disease. Time point reported: persistent/refractory GD, antithyroid drugs over 5 years with positive TRAb. Isolated PBMC RNA provided the starting material for the TCR library. Library construction for TCR beta used iRepertoire HTBI primers and Arm-PCR of CDR3 regions. TCRdb ran MiXCR on the multiplex PCR reads and lists one entry per CDR3 protein. The table has fewer than 550,000 distinct CDR3 sequences, around a fifth seen once. The sample here was peripheral blood mononuclear cells (PBMCs), taken when the disease was refractory, from a patient treated with antithyroid drugs. The receptor source for this set is a female donor with Graves disease.

This clonotype appeared many times. The chain employs TRBV29-1 and TRBJ1-4; D call uncertain. Trimming left V 4 bases short and J 8 bases short, with 14 bases between. There are 13 residues in the CDR3. The germline V gene has CDR1 SQVTM and CDR2 ANQGSEA. The CDR3 bases are TGCAGCGTTGCCCCGGGTGGCGGGGAAAAACTGTTTTTT. It specifies CSVAPGGGEKLFF.

As to this clonotype: A read error may be the cause here, since a much bigger clone is one base away. CDR3 sequence (DNA): TGTGCCAGCGGCCCCCCGGTGGGGAGGTTGGGCGAGCAGTACTTC. Translated, it gives CASGPPVGRLGEQYF. This chain links TRBV7-8 with TRBJ2-7; D might be TRBD2 (6 bases). Trimming took 8 bases from V and 6 from J, leaving 23 bases between them. The CDR3 extends over 15 amino acids. Germline-derived CDR1 and CDR2 are SGHVS and FQNEAQ.

The chain links TRBV7-9 to TRBJ2-1; TRBD1 agrees at 7 bases. The CDR3 has 12 amino acids. J gave up 7 bases and V 5 bases, and 2 bases lay outside the gene matches. Germline CDR1 and CDR2: SEHNR and FQNEAQ (reference sequence). The CDR3 loop reads CASSTGVNEQFF. In DNA form, the CDR3 reads TGTGCCAGCAGCACAGGGGTTAATGAGCAGTTCTTC.

Many counts were recorded for this clonotype. V usage is TRBV28 and J usage is TRBJ1-3; tentative D call: TRBD1 (5 bases). CDR1 and CDR2 (germline): MDHEN, SYDVKM. The CDR3 extends over 12 amino acids. The V end lost 5 bases, the J end lost 6 bases, and 8 bases lay between the germline ends. In DNA form, the CDR3 reads TGTGCCAGCAGTGTCGGGGCAAACACCATATATTTT. Residues: CASSVGANTIYF.

This rearrangement joins TRBV7-8 to TRBJ2-1, with a possible D match to TRBD2 (6 bases). CDR1 and CDR2 from the germline V gene are SGHVS and FQNEAQ. This CDR3 comprises 14 residues. V lost 1 base and J lost 7, with 11 bases in between. CDR3 nucleotide sequence: TGTGCCAGCAGCTTAGGGGGGGACGGTAATGAGCAGTTCTTC. Protein sequence: CASSLGGDGNEQFF.

The rearrangement joins TRBV19 to TRBJ2-7; 10 bases align to TRBD1. Germline V gene lookup returns CDR1 LNHDA and CDR2 SQIVND (reference sequence). V trimming: 6 bases; J trimming: 5 bases; junction bases outside the gene matches: 10. The CDR3 spans 15 residues. CDR3 protein: CASSRDRGVDHEQYF. The CDR3 DNA follows: TGTGCCAGTAGCCGGGACAGGGGTGTAGACCACGAGCAGTACTTC.

The chain couples TRBV11-3 to TRBJ1-1, with D possibly matching TRBD1 (5 bases). Germline loops: CDR1 SGHNT, CDR2 YENEEA. V gave up 6 bases and J gave up 6 bases, with 17 bases separating them. This CDR3 is 14 amino acids long. CDR3 sequence (DNA): TGTGCCAGCAGTCATTACGACAGTAGCGCTGAAGCTTTCTTT. Its protein is CASSHYDSSAEAFF.

V is TRBV28 and J is TRBJ2-2; D gene uncertain. The CDR3 has 13 residues. The V gene's germline CDR1 is MDHEN and CDR2 SYDVKM. V lost 1 base to trimming and J lost 5 bases, with 5 bases between them. The CDR3 DNA reads as TGTGCCAGCAGTTTATCGAGGACCGGGGAGCTGTTTTTT. As protein: CASSLSRTGELFF.

This CDR3 is CASSVSLRDIQYF. CDR3 DNA sequence: TGTGCCAGCAGTGTATCCCTTCGGGACATTCAGTACTTC. This chain links TRBV2 with TRBJ2-4; D is ambiguous. The germline V and J ends were trimmed by 4 bases and 8 bases, with 12 bases remaining between them. Looked up from germline, CDR1 is SNHLY and CDR2 is FYNNEI. The CDR3 has 13 residues.

In this sample, this clonotype turned up a few times. V is TRBV27 and J is TRBJ2-7; 10 nucleotides agree with TRBD1. CDR3 size: 15 residues. The J segment lost 3 bases and the V segment lost 2 bases, leaving 4 bases of the junction unmatched. The germline V gene has CDR1 MNHEY and CDR2 SMNVEV (reference sequence). The DNA for the CDR3 is TGTGCCAGCAGTTTAAGAGGGACAGGGGACTACGAGCAGTACTTC. Its protein is CASSLRGTGDYEQYF.

This chain links TRBV7-8 with TRBJ2-3, with D tentatively TRBD1 (5 bases). The V gene's germline CDR1 is SGHVS and CDR2 FQNEAQ. V dropped 5 bases and J dropped 3 bases, with 12 bases sitting between them. This CDR3 contains 14 residues. Written as DNA, the CDR3 is TGTGCCAGCAGCCCGGACAAGGGAACAGATACGCAGTATTTT. Protein sequence: CASSPDKGTDTQYF.

This clonotype was detected many times. The gene calls are TRBV12-3 or TRBV12-4 and TRBJ2-7, with 7 bases fitting TRBD1. V lost 5 bases, J lost 2 bases, and 6 bases stayed unmatched. The CDR3 loop spans 14 amino acids. CDR3 nucleotides: TGTGCCAGCAGTCGTCGACAGGGACCCTACGAGCAGTACTTC. It specifies CASSRRQGPYEQYF.

This clonotype was counted ten times or more. This sequence joins TRBV20-1 and TRBJ2-5; 7 bases line up with TRBD2. J gave up 5 bases and V 4 bases, and 13 bases lay outside the gene matches. The CDR3 extends over 15 amino acids. CDR1 is DFQATT, CDR2 SNEGSKA, per germline (reference sequence). CDR3 residues: CSAIRAKRGGETQYF. Here the CDR3 DNA reads TGCAGTGCTATCCGAGCTAAGCGGGGTGGGGAGACCCAGTACTTC.